What follows are 16 T cell receptor beta chains derived from one specimen sequenced in a study of T cells after posttransplantation cyclophosphamide. The method was immunoSEQ multiplex PCR; TCRdb's version includes in-frame clones alone and lacks a portion of them. The repertoire yields roughly 45,000 clones, none seen only once; the top ten contain over 2%. The sequencing input was PBMCs. Source of these receptors: a man aged 40-49 years in good health, CMV-negative, and a related stem cell transplant donor.

This clone came up many times. This chain uses TRBV15 with TRBJ2-4, with TRBD2 identical over 9 bases. The germline V gene has CDR1 LNHNV and CDR2 YYDKDF (reference sequence). The CDR3 is made up of 17 amino acids. The trim removed 1 base at V and 1 base at J, leaving 5 bases unmatched. CDR3 in amino acids: CATSRGGGVRAKNIQYF. In DNA, the CDR3 is TGTGCCACCAGCAGAGGCGGGGGGGTTCGGGCCAAAAACATTCAGTACTTC.

This clone was found many times. V gene TRBV7-2 combines with J gene TRBJ1-1; possible D gene TRBD1, 5 bases. The CDR3 has 19 residues. Looked up from germline, CDR1 is SGHTA and CDR2 is FQGNSA. The germline V and J ends were trimmed by 4 bases and 4 bases, with 28 bases remaining between them. CDR3 in amino acids: CASSWGGTEGPSWGTEAFF. CDR3 nucleotides: TGTGCCAGCAGCTGGGGAGGGACCGAGGGCCCCTCCTGGGGCACTGAAGCTTTCTTT.

This clone was seen many times. J is TRBJ2-1 and V is TRBV7-2, with a possible D match to TRBD2 (6 bases). The CDR3 runs to 15 residues. Germline lookup yields CDR1 SGHTA and CDR2 FQGNSA. Trimming removed 3 bases at V and 0 bases at J, with 9 bases between. This CDR3 reads CASSFGGTSYNEQFF. The CDR3 DNA is TGTGCCAGCAGCTTTGGCGGGACCTCCTACAATGAGCAGTTCTTC.

In its sample, this clone was seen many times. This chain joins TRBV20-1 and TRBJ1-1, with D maybe TRBD1 (6 bases). Germline-derived CDR1 and CDR2 are DFQATT and SNEGSKA (reference sequence). This CDR3 contains 11 residues. Trimming took off 7 bases at V and 1 base at J, with 7 bases between the two ends. The CDR3 is CSVRGNTEAFF. CDR3 DNA sequence: TGCAGTGTCAGGGGGAACACTGAAGCTTTCTTT.

This clone was detected many times. The genes are TRBV10-2 and TRBJ2-5; D possibly corresponds to TRBD1 (6 bases). Germline CDR1 and CDR2: WSHSY and SAAADI. V was trimmed by 3 bases and J by 7 bases, leaving 15 bases between them. The CDR3 is 14 residues long. For the CDR3, the DNA is TGCGCCAGCAGTGACAAGTGGGAAGGGGGGACCCAGTACTTC. It codes for CASSDKWEGGTQYF.

In its sample, this clone was seen many times. J is TRBJ2-3 and V is TRBV30; D is possibly TRBD2 (5 bases). V dropped 8 bases and J dropped 2 bases, with 23 bases sitting between them. The CDR3 covers 16 residues. From germline, CDR1 is GTSNPN and CDR2 SVGIG (reference sequence). As DNA, the CDR3 is TGTGCCCGCACTAGTGGGAGTACCGTTTCCACAGATACGCAGTATTTT. It specifies CARTSGSTVSTDTQYF.

This clone was counted ten times or more. The chain recombines TRBV5-6 with TRBJ1-1; no reliable D call. CDR1 and CDR2 from the germline V gene are SGHDT and YYEEEE. The V end lost 0 bases, the J end lost 1 base, and 7 bases lay between the germline ends. CDR3 length: 14 residues. CDR3: CASSLVGRNTEAFF. The CDR3 DNA reads as TGTGCCAGCAGCTTGGTGGGGAGGAACACTGAAGCTTTCTTT.

This clone appeared many times. The V and J genes are TRBV5-1 and TRBJ2-5; 9 bases line up with TRBD1. Unmatched junction bases numbered 5, after V lost 4 bases and J lost 4 bases. Germline V gene sequence: CDR1 SGHRS, CDR2 YFSETQ. The CDR3 sequence is 14 residues long. The CDR3 sequence: CASSRGQGRETQYF. In DNA, the CDR3 is TGCGCCAGCAGCCGAGGACAGGGGAGAGAGACCCAGTACTTC. The full variable domain, with the rest looked up from reference TRBV5-1 and TRBJ2-5, is KAGVTQTPRYLIKTRGQQVTLSCSPISGHRSVSWYQQTPGQGLQFLFEYFSETQRNKGNFPGRFSGRQFSNSRSEMNVSTLELGDSALYLCASSRGQGRETQYFGPGTRLLVL.

This clone was detected ten times or more. The J gene is TRBJ2-1, the V gene TRBV6-1; 11 nucleotides match TRBD2. The trim removed 2 bases at V and 1 base at J, leaving 4 bases unmatched. The V gene's germline CDR1 is MNHNS and CDR2 SASEGT. The CDR3 consists of 17 residues. The CDR3 DNA reads as TGTGCCAGCAGTGAAAGCCTAGCGGGAGGATCCTACAATGAGCAGTTCTTC. Encoded protein: CASSESLAGGSYNEQFF.

The sample holds many counts of this clone. This chain connects TRBV10-3 to TRBJ1-2; 8 bases fit TRBD1. The length of the CDR3 is 15 residues. Unmatched junction bases numbered 3, after V lost 0 bases and J lost 3 bases. Germline values: CDR1 ENHRY, CDR2 SYGVKD. The CDR3 loop is CAISESETGDYGYTF. The CDR3 DNA reads as TGTGCCATCAGTGAGTCGGAGACAGGGGACTATGGCTACACCTTC.

This clone was counted at least ten times. The rearrangement joins TRBV6-5 to TRBJ1-1, with D maybe TRBD1 (6 bases). V shed 2 bases and J shed 8 bases, with 12 bases lying between them. Germline V gives CDR1 MNHEY, CDR2 SVGAGI. The CDR3 loop spans 13 amino acids. CDR3 sequence: CASSYARTAEAFF. The CDR3 DNA sequence: TGTGCCAGCAGTTACGCCAGGACAGCCGAAGCTTTCTTT.

This clone has a count of ten or more. The V and J genes are TRBV18 and TRBJ1-5, with D perhaps matching TRBD1 (5 bases). V was pared by 3 bases and J by 0 bases, with 9 bases between. The CDR3 loop spans 15 amino acids. Germline V CDR1 and CDR2: KGHSH, LQKENI. The CDR3 spells CASSPLGGSNQPQHF. In DNA form, the CDR3 reads TGTGCCAGCTCACCTCTCGGGGGTAGCAATCAGCCCCAGCATTTT.

In this sample, this clone turned up many times. The chain links TRBV5-4 to TRBJ2-7; TRBD2 matches at 10 bases. The trim removed 0 bases at V and 2 bases at J, leaving 2 bases unmatched. The CDR3 is 15 amino acids. The V gene's germline CDR1 is SGHNT and CDR2 YYREEE (reference sequence). The CDR3 DNA reads TGTGCCAGCAGCTTGGGGGGGACTAGCGCCTACGAGCAGTACTTC. This gives the protein CASSLGGTSAYEQYF.

This clone has ten or more counts. This chain links TRBV11-3 with TRBJ2-1; possibly TRBD1 for D (6 bases). Germline V CDR1 and CDR2: SGHNT, YENEEA. The CDR3 sequence is 13 residues long. V was pared by 5 bases and J by 9 bases, with 14 bases between. The CDR3 region has the DNA TGTGCCAGCAGCCCGTACCGAGGGGGTGAGCAGTTCTTC. Protein sequence: CASSPYRGGEQFF.

This clone was counted many times. The genes are TRBV11-2 and TRBJ2-7; 9 bases are a match to TRBD1. The germline V gene encodes CDR1 SGHAT and CDR2 FQNNGV. V dropped 3 bases and J dropped 2; count of bases not matched to a gene: 2. The CDR3 runs 14 residues. CDR3 sequence (DNA): TGTGCCAGCAGCTTGGGGACAGGGACCTACGAGCAGTACTTC. Translated: CASSLGTGTYEQYF.

This clone has a handful of counts. V usage is TRBV6-1 and J usage is TRBJ2-5; D not resolved. The DNA end is more similar to TRBJ2-7, so the J call may be wrong. Germline CDR1 MNHNS, CDR2 SASEGT. The length of the CDR3 is 12 residues. The CDR3 nucleotides read TGTGCCAGCAAGATCGGGTCCTACGAGCAGTACTTC. The encoded protein is CASKIGSYEQYF.